The sequence of this T cell receptor (gamma chain) was determined in a study of gamma delta lymphoproliferative disorders and STAT genes. Study background: Delta-chain libraries followed the EuroClonality-NGS standard operating procedure.

This CDR3 comprises 14 residues. After removal of 7 bases from V and 4 bases from J, the junction contained 11 bases not matched to a gene. Whole-study results and caveats: Most major patient clonotypes were shared with at least one healthy donor. In whole-repertoire clustering, gamma separated patients from controls, unlike delta.

PBMCs from patients and controls supplied the genomic DNA for sequencing. As regards this clone: Its cognate antigen is unknown.

TCRdb ran CATT on the multiplex PCR reads. This table has 2,500 or so gamma-chain clones, about a tenth appearing once. The genes are TRGV10 and TRGJ1 or TRGJ2. The J gene is not listed in TCRdb, so it was assigned here from a DNA match to germline. TRGV10 is an ORF, with its function uncertain. Source material: blood. The receptor was isolated from a human donor in good health. CDR3: CAAWFRGGYYKKLF. The CDR3 DNA reads TGTGCTGCGTGGTTCCGAGGCGGCTATTATAAGAAACTCTTT.